Included here is one T cell receptor beta chain sequence, with context. Time point denoted: newly diagnosed GD, antithyroid drugs for less than 3 months. RNA isolated from PBMCs was used to make the TCR library. Library construction for TCR beta used iRepertoire HTBI primers and Arm-PCR of CDR3 regions. One entry per CDR3 protein results from TCRdb running MiXCR on the multiplex PCR reads. The repertoire consists of fewer than 550,000 distinct CDR3 sequences, with roughly 16% occurring once and the leading ten covering 20% to 30%. CDR3 length equals 15 residues. The germline V gene has CDR1 MDHEN and CDR2 SYDVKM. Trimming cost V 3 bases and J 7 bases; bases outside gene matches: 7. The data derive from a study of regulatory T cells in long-lasting Graves disease. The sample was also reused in another study, on T cells in Graves' hyperthyroidism and ophthalmopathy.

The gene calls are TRBV28 and TRBJ2-2; 8 bases line up with TRBD2. This sequence originates from a woman aged 35-65 years with Graves disease. The material sequenced was peripheral blood mononuclear cells (PBMCs), taken at new diagnosis, from a patient treated with antithyroid drugs. The CDR3 region is CASSFGGRLGGELFF. CDR3 DNA: TGTGCCAGCAGTTTCGGCGGGAGGTTGGGCGGGGAGCTGTTTTTT.